This T cell receptor (beta chain) was identified in a study of neoadjuvant nivolumab and ipilimumab in lung cancer. Study-level points and caveats: Compared with tumor-adjacent uninvolved lung, resected tumors showed greater richness and clonality. Blood richness before therapy tracked richness in tumors resected after neoadjuvant therapy.

TCRdb's copy holds only in-frame clones and misses some; the assay was immunoSEQ multiplex PCR. The sample contains 44,000 or so clones, around 89% of which appear only once. Notes on this clone: Its target is unknown.

The CDR3 sequence is 13 residues long. Germline CDR1 is SGHRS and CDR2 is YFSETQ. Trimming shortened V by 3 bases and J by 1 base, and 7 bases separated the two germline ends. The sequenced sample was blood, obtained before neoadjuvant nivolumab, alone or with ipilimumab. The chain recombines TRBV5-1 with TRBJ1-1, with a tentative D call TRBD1 (6 bases). The sequence derives from an adult with non-small cell lung cancer. Some clones in this sample may be carry-over from other donors' samples. CDR3 DNA sequence: TGCGCCAGCAGCTCGGGACAGAACACTGAAGCTTTCTTT. Translating gives CASSSGQNTEAFF.